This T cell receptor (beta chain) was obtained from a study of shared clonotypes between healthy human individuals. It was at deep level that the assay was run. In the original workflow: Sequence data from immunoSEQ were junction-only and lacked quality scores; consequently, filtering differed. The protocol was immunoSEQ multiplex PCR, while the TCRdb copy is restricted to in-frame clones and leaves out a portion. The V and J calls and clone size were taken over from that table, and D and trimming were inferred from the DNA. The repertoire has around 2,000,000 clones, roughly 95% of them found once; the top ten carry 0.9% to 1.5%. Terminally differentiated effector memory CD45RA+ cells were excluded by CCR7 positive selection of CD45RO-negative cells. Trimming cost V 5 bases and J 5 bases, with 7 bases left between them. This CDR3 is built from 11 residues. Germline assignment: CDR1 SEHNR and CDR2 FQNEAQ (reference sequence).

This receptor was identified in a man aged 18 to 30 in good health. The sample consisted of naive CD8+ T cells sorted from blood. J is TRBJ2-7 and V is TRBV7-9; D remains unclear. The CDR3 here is CASSLQNEQYF. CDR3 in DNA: TGTGCCAGCAGCCTACAAAACGAGCAGTACTTC.